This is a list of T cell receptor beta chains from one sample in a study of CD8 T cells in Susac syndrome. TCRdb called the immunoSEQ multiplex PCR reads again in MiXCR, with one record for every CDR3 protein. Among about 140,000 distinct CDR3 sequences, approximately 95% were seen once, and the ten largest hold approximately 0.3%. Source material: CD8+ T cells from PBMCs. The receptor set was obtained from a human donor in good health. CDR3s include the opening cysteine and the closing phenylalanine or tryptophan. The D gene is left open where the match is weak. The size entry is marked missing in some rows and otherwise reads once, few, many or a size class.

DNA: TGTGCCAGCCTGGGACAGGGGGCTTCGTGGGCTTTCTTT; CDR3: CASLGQGASWAFF; V: TRBV25-1; D: TRBD1; J: TRBJ1-1; size: once
DNA: TGTGCCAGCAGTTTAACAGGGATAGATACGCAGTATTTT; CDR3: CASSLTGIDTQYF; V: TRBV6-5; D: -; J: TRBJ2-3; size: -
DNA: TGTGCCAGCAGCTTAGGAATAGGGCATAACACTGAAGCTTTCTTT; CDR3: CASSLGIGHNTEAFF; V: TRBV7-2; D: -; J: TRBJ1-1; size: -
DNA: TGTGCCAGCAGCGTAGGTGGCGGGGCCAACACTGAAGCTTTCTTT; CDR3: CASSVGGGANTEAFF; V: TRBV9; D: -; J: TRBJ1-1; size: once
DNA: TGTGCCAGCGATTCTAGCGGCCAGCCGGAGACCCAGTACTTC; CDR3: CASDSSGQPETQYF; V: TRBV6-2/TRBV6-3; D: TRBD2; J: TRBJ2-5; size: -
DNA: TGTGCCTGGAGTGTATGGGGGTACCCTAACGGGGAGCTGTTTTTT; CDR3: CAWSVWGYPNGELFF; V: TRBV30; D: -; J: TRBJ2-2; size: -
DNA: TGTGCCAGCAGTTGGGGCACCGGGGAGCTGTTTTTT; CDR3: CASSWGTGELFF; V: TRBV27; D: -; J: TRBJ2-2; size: -
DNA: TGTGCCAGCAGTTACGGCAGGGGTTATAGCAATCAGCCCCAGCATTTT; CDR3: CASSYGRGYSNQPQHF; V: TRBV6-2/TRBV6-3; D: -; J: TRBJ1-5; size: -
DNA: TGCGCCAGCAGCTTCGGGACTGGGGCCAACGAGCAGTACTTC; CDR3: CASSFGTGANEQYF; V: TRBV5-1; D: -; J: TRBJ2-7; size: -
DNA: TGCAGTGCTAAACGACTACTCACTAGCACAGATACGCAGTATTTT; CDR3: CSAKRLLTSTDTQYF; V: TRBV20-1; D: -; J: TRBJ2-3; size: -
DNA: TGCAGCGTACTTCAGGAGATCAATGAGCAGTTCTTC; CDR3: CSVLQEINEQFF; V: TRBV29-1; D: -; J: TRBJ2-1; size: once
DNA: TGTGCCAGCAGCTTTGAGGGAGAGGGGCCCTACGAGCAGTACTTC; CDR3: CASSFEGEGPYEQYF; V: TRBV13; D: -; J: TRBJ2-7; size: -
DNA: TGTGCCAGCAGTGAGCGGGGGGCCACCAATGAGCAGTTCTTC; CDR3: CASSERGATNEQFF; V: TRBV25-1; D: TRBD2; J: TRBJ2-1; size: -
DNA: TGTGCCAGCAGTGAATTCGGACTAACCTACGAGCAGTACTTC; CDR3: CASSEFGLTYEQYF; V: TRBV25-1; D: -; J: TRBJ2-7; size: -
DNA: TGTGCCAGCAGCCTAGCCAGGGGGCCGGGCGGGGAGCTGTTTTTT; CDR3: CASSLARGPGGELFF; V: TRBV9; D: TRBD1; J: TRBJ2-2; size: once
DNA: TGTGCCAGCAGCCTAGATGACCAGGGTTACACCGGGGAGCTGTTTTTT; CDR3: CASSLDDQGYTGELFF; V: TRBV4-2; D: -; J: TRBJ2-2; size: -
DNA: TGTGCCAGCACCTCAGAGGAGGGGGCCGGGGAGCTGTTTTTT; CDR3: CASTSEEGAGELFF; V: TRBV21-1; D: -; J: TRBJ2-2; size: -
DNA: TGCGCCAGCAGCCAAGGGGGCATAGTCCTCACTGGAAACACCATATATTTT; CDR3: CASSQGGIVLTGNTIYF; V: TRBV4-3; D: -; J: TRBJ1-3; size: -
DNA: TGCAGTGCCCACACTAGCGCCATCTCCTACGAGCAGTACTTC; CDR3: CSAHTSAISYEQYF; V: TRBV20-1; D: TRBD2; J: TRBJ2-7; size: -
DNA: TGTGCCAGCAGTGGGACTGAGAGCGAAAAACTGTTTTTT; CDR3: CASSGTESEKLFF; V: TRBV7-9; D: -; J: TRBJ1-4; size: -
DNA: TGCAGCGTTGGAGGGCCCGGTTCCATCTATGAGCAGTTCTTC; CDR3: CSVGGPGSIYEQFF; V: TRBV29-1; D: -; J: TRBJ2-1; size: -
DNA: TGTGCCAGCAGCCAAGGAAACATTCAGTACTTC; CDR3: CASSQGNIQYF; V: TRBV4-2; D: -; J: TRBJ2-4; size: once
DNA: TGTGCCAGCAGCTTAGGTGTCAGGGGAAAATATCAGCCCCAGCATTTT; CDR3: CASSLGVRGKYQPQHF; V: TRBV7-2; D: -; J: TRBJ1-5; size: -
DNA: TGTGCCTGGAGTTTATGGGGGAATAGCAATCAGCCCCAGCATTTT; CDR3: CAWSLWGNSNQPQHF; V: TRBV30; D: -; J: TRBJ1-5; size: -
DNA: TGTGCCAGCAGTATCGAATATGAGCAGTTCTTC; CDR3: CASSIEYEQFF; V: TRBV28; D: -; J: TRBJ2-1; size: -
DNA: TGCAGTGCTAGAGATTTAAGCAATGAGCAGTTCTTC; CDR3: CSARDLSNEQFF; V: TRBV20-1; D: -; J: TRBJ2-1; size: few
DNA: TGTGCCAGCAGCTTGGGGGAAAACTATGGCTACACCTTC; CDR3: CASSLGENYGYTF; V: TRBV7-6; D: -; J: TRBJ1-2; size: few
DNA: TGCAGTGCTAGAGATGTGGGCCTAGCGGGAAGCAACGAGCAGTACTTC; CDR3: CSARDVGLAGSNEQYF; V: TRBV20-1; D: TRBD2; J: TRBJ2-7; size: -
DNA: TGCAGTGCTAGAGGCCTAGCGGTGTACGAGCAGTACTTC; CDR3: CSARGLAVYEQYF; V: TRBV20-1; D: TRBD2; J: TRBJ2-7; size: few
DNA: TGTGCCAGCAGCTGGGGGGAACATGAGCAGTTCTTC; CDR3: CASSWGEHEQFF; V: TRBV5-6; D: -; J: TRBJ2-1; size: -
DNA: TGTGCCAGCAGCTTAGGCTGGGGACTAGCGGGGGAACAAGAGACCCAGTACTTC; CDR3: CASSLGWGLAGEQETQYF; V: TRBV7-3; D: TRBD2; J: TRBJ2-5; size: -
DNA: TGTGCCAGCAGTTTTAGCGGGAGGCCCTTGGATGAGCAGTTCTTC; CDR3: CASSFSGRPLDEQFF; V: TRBV27; D: TRBD2; J: TRBJ2-1; size: -
DNA: TGTGCCAGCAGTTCTCTCGGGAGGAACACTGAAGCTTTCTTT; CDR3: CASSSLGRNTEAFF; V: TRBV12-3/TRBV12-4; D: -; J: TRBJ1-1; size: -
DNA: TGTGCCAGCAGCCCGCACAGGACTAGCGGGCGGGTTGGCGAGCAGTACTTC; CDR3: CASSPHRTSGRVGEQYF; V: TRBV9; D: TRBD2; J: TRBJ2-7; size: -
DNA: TGTGCCAGCAGTTTATCGCCAGACAGAGAAGAGACCCAGTACTTC; CDR3: CASSLSPDREETQYF; V: TRBV27; D: -; J: TRBJ2-5; size: -
DNA: TGCAGTGCTAGACGATACAGGGAGTTTACTGAAGCTTTCTTT; CDR3: CSARRYREFTEAFF; V: TRBV20-1; D: -; J: TRBJ1-1; size: -
DNA: TGTGCCACCAGCAGAACTAGCGGGAGGGCCCCAGATACGCAGTATTTT; CDR3: CATSRTSGRAPDTQYF; V: TRBV15; D: TRBD2; J: TRBJ2-3; size: -
DNA: TGTGCCTGGAGTGTAGGGACTAGCGGGACCCACGAGCAGTACTTC; CDR3: CAWSVGTSGTHEQYF; V: TRBV30; D: TRBD2; J: TRBJ2-7; size: -
DNA: TGTGCCACAGGCTTACGGGAGACCCAGTACTTC; CDR3: CATGLRETQYF; V: TRBV6-5; D: -; J: TRBJ2-5; size: -
DNA: TGCGCCAGCAGCTCGGCGGGGGGAGCCTACGAGCAGTACTTC; CDR3: CASSSAGGAYEQYF; V: TRBV5-1; D: TRBD2; J: TRBJ2-7; size: -
DNA: TGTGCCAGCAGCGTTCCGGGACAGGGTATTGTCGAGTACTTC; CDR3: CASSVPGQGIVEYF; V: TRBV7-6; D: TRBD1; J: TRBJ2-7; size: -
DNA: TGTGCCAGCAGTCCGACAGGTTTGGGCGAGCAGTACTTC; CDR3: CASSPTGLGEQYF; V: TRBV12-3/TRBV12-4; D: -; J: TRBJ2-7; size: -
DNA: TGCAGTGCTAGTGGCCCCGGGGAGCTGTTTTTT; CDR3: CSASGPGELFF; V: TRBV20-1; D: -; J: TRBJ2-2; size: -
DNA: TGTGCCAGCAGCCAAGAGGAGACCCAGTACTTC; CDR3: CASSQEETQYF; V: TRBV3-1; D: -; J: TRBJ2-5; size: -
DNA: TGTGCCAGCAGTGCGAAGTTCTGGAGCGGCACCTACGAGCAGTACTTC; CDR3: CASSAKFWSGTYEQYF; V: TRBV2; D: -; J: TRBJ2-7; size: -
DNA: TGTGCCAGTACCCACCAGGGGGACTCCTACGAGCAGTACTTC; CDR3: CASTHQGDSYEQYF; V: TRBV11-1; D: TRBD1; J: TRBJ2-7; size: -
DNA: TGCAGCGTTGACGTTGGGAATGAGCAGTTCTTC; CDR3: CSVDVGNEQFF; V: TRBV29-1; D: -; J: TRBJ2-1; size: -
DNA: TGTGCCAGCAGCGGAGTGGTCCGGGGTTCGGATGGCTACACCTTC; CDR3: CASSGVVRGSDGYTF; V: TRBV7-9; D: -; J: TRBJ1-2; size: -
DNA: TGTGCCAGCAGCTTTGGAGCGGGAGTCTCCTACAATGAGCAGTTCTTC; CDR3: CASSFGAGVSYNEQFF; V: TRBV5-6; D: TRBD2; J: TRBJ2-1; size: -
DNA: TGCAGCGTTGAAGGTTCGGTAGCGGGAGTTGGGGCCAACGTCCTGACTTTC; CDR3: CSVEGSVAGVGANVLTF; V: TRBV29-1; D: TRBD2; J: TRBJ2-6; size: -
DNA: TGCAGTGCTACTGAGTTGTGGCAACTTGCAAGCGAGCAGTACTTC; CDR3: CSATELWQLASEQYF; V: TRBV20-1; D: -; J: TRBJ2-7; size: once
DNA: TGTGCCAGTGGGCTAGGGGAGACCCAGTACTTC; CDR3: CASGLGETQYF; V: TRBV27; D: -; J: TRBJ2-5; size: -
DNA: TGCAGCCCACTAGTCGGTTCCTACAATGAGCAGTTCTTC; CDR3: CSPLVGSYNEQFF; V: TRBV29-1; D: -; J: TRBJ2-1; size: -
DNA: TGTGCCAGCAGCCCCCGGGACAGGGTGATGCACGAGCAGTACTTC; CDR3: CASSPRDRVMHEQYF; V: TRBV7-8; D: TRBD1; J: TRBJ2-7; size: -
DNA: TGTGCCAGCAGTCTCCGGAGGGGCACAGATACGCAGTATTTT; CDR3: CASSLRRGTDTQYF; V: TRBV27; D: -; J: TRBJ2-3; size: -
DNA: TGTGCCAGCAGCCGAACGGGCCTCAATGAGCAGTTCTTC; CDR3: CASSRTGLNEQFF; V: TRBV5-6; D: -; J: TRBJ2-1; size: once
DNA: TGTGCCAGCAGCACCTATCCGGACGTAGCCAAAAACATTCAGTACTTC; CDR3: CASSTYPDVAKNIQYF; V: TRBV11-2; D: -; J: TRBJ2-4; size: -
DNA: TGTGCCAGCAGCCTATCCGTAATGCAGTATTTT; CDR3: CASSLSVMQYF; V: TRBV14; D: -; J: TRBJ2-3; size: -
DNA: TGCAGCGTAAGCACAGATACGCAGTATTTT; CDR3: CSVSTDTQYF; V: TRBV29-1; D: -; J: TRBJ2-3; size: few